This record concerns one T cell receptor beta chain sequence. This CDR3 is built from 15 residues. V lost 4 bases, J lost 5 bases, and 6 bases stayed unmatched. CDR1 is SEHNR, CDR2 FQNEAQ, per germline (reference sequence). These data belong to a study of blood T cell repertoires in COVID-19. The data were produced by immunoSEQ multiplex PCR, yet TCRdb's version contains in-frame clones alone and is incomplete. The sample includes about 270,000 clones, approximately 90% seen only once; the top ten take about 4%. The chain carries TRBV7-9 and TRBJ2-2; 8 bases agree with TRBD2. This clonotype was sampled from a woman aged 30 to 39 with acute COVID-19. Sequencing input: PBMCs or T cells enriched from blood (not recorded which). CDR3 coding DNA: TGTGCCAGCAGCTCCCGACTAGCGCCTACCGGGGAGCTGTTTTTT. It specifies CASSSRLAPTGELFF.